The 16 T cell receptor beta chains below come from one sample, sequenced in a study of PD-L1 blockade in urothelial cancer. Time point described: pretreatment peripheral blood. Profiling relied on immunoSEQ multiplex PCR, and the TCRdb table lists in-frame clones only, not all of them. The table records over 30,000 clones, under 90% of them present only once. The sample in question was PBMCs, obtained around atezolizumab (anti-PD-L1) treatment. All receptors come from a man in his fifties or sixties with urothelial cancer.

This rearrangement joins TRBV6-5 to TRBJ2-3; TRBD2 is a possible D gene (6 bases). This CDR3 region has 15 residues. Per the germline V gene, CDR1 is MNHEY and CDR2 is SVGAGI. Trimming shortened V by 2 bases and J by 0 bases, and 9 bases separated the two germline ends. The CDR3, as DNA: TGTGCCAGCAGTTACGTGGGAGGAAGCACAGATACGCAGTATTTT. Translated, it gives CASSYVGGSTDTQYF.

V gene TRBV5-1 combines with J gene TRBJ1-2; possible D gene TRBD1, 6 bases. The germline gives CDR1 SGHRS, CDR2 YFSETQ. The CDR3 extends over 14 amino acids. The germline V and J ends were trimmed by 4 bases and 4 bases, with 14 bases remaining between them. The chain's CDR3 is CASSADSSGYGYTF. The CDR3 coding sequence is TGCGCCAGCAGCGCGGACAGTTCGGGCTATGGCTACACCTTC.

This clone was seen just once. V is TRBV28 and J is TRBJ1-4; D perhaps matches TRBD1 (5 bases). Germline assignment: CDR1 MDHEN and CDR2 SYDVKM. The CDR3 consists of 15 residues. Trimming stripped 1 base from V and 3 bases from J, with 9 bases between. The CDR3 DNA sequence: TGTGCCAGCAGTTTATATAGGGGTTCTAATGAAAAACTGTTTTTT. Protein sequence: CASSLYRGSNEKLFF.

V usage is TRBV25-1 and J usage is TRBJ2-2; tentative D call: TRBD1 (5 bases). V shed 1 base and J shed 8 bases, with 14 bases lying between them. CDR1 is MGHDK and CDR2 is SYGVNS in the germline V gene. This CDR3 spans 15 amino acids. The chain's CDR3 is CASSEWGTGKGELFF. The CDR3 region has the DNA TGTGCCAGCAGTGAATGGGGAACAGGAAAGGGGGAGCTGTTTTTT.

This chain joins TRBV7-2 and TRBJ1-1; possibly TRBD1 for D (6 bases). The CDR3 length is 14 residues. Germline CDR1 reads SGHTA; CDR2 reads FQGNSA. V lost 6 bases and J 0 bases, leaving 11 bases between the germline ends. CDR3 in DNA: TGTGCCAGCAGGAAAACAGGGCTGAACACTGAAGCTTTCTTT. This gives the protein CASRKTGLNTEAFF. The full variable domain, completed using reference TRBV7-2 and TRBJ1-1, is GAGVSQSPSNKVTEKGKDVELRCDPISGHTALYWYRQSLGQGLEFLIYFQGNSAPDKSGLPSDRFSAERTGGSVSTLTIQRTQQEDSAVYLCASRKTGLNTEAFFGQGTRLTVV.

The chain links TRBV7-9 to TRBJ2-3, with a weak D call TRBD2 (6 bases). The V and J ends lost 4 bases and 2 bases respectively, with 10 bases between them. From germline, CDR1 is SEHNR and CDR2 FQNEAQ (reference sequence). The CDR3 sequence is 14 residues long. The CDR3 nucleotides read TGTGCCAGCAGCTGGAGGGCTCTCACAGATACGCAGTATTTT. Its protein is CASSWRALTDTQYF.

The chain carries TRBV2 and TRBJ2-3; tentatively, D is TRBD2 (6 bases). Per the germline V gene, CDR1 is SNHLY and CDR2 is FYNNEI. The CDR3 sequence is 13 residues long. Trimming cost V 4 bases and J 4 bases, with 9 bases left between them. The CDR3 is CASSAGAPDTQYF. CDR3 bases: TGTGCCAGCAGTGCGGGAGCCCCAGATACGCAGTATTTT.

The V gene is TRBV10-3, the J gene TRBJ1-1; 7 bases map to TRBD1. Per germline, CDR1 ENHRY and CDR2 SYGVKD. CDR3 length: 15 amino acids. Trimming at V came to 8 bases and at J to 2 bases, leaving 11 bases not matched to a gene. This CDR3 is CAIGDATGFNTEAFF. Written as DNA, the CDR3 is TGTGCCATCGGGGATGCGACAGGGTTTAACACTGAAGCTTTCTTT.

The chain carries TRBV30 and TRBJ2-1; D is perhaps TRBD2 (5 bases). V lost 0 bases and J 9 bases, leaving 12 bases between the germline ends. The germline gives CDR1 GTSNPN, CDR2 SVGIG (reference sequence). The length of the CDR3 is 13 residues. The CDR3: CAWSVGLAGEQFF. In nucleotides, the CDR3 is TGTGCCTGGAGTGTAGGGTTGGCGGGTGAGCAGTTCTTC. Together with reference TRBV30 and TRBJ2-1, the CDR3 gives the full variable domain: SQTIHQWPATLVQPVGSPLSLECTVEGTSNPNLYWYRQAAGRGLQLLFYSVGIGQISSEVPQNLSASRPQDRQFILSSKKLLLSDSGFYLCAWSVGLAGEQFFGPGTRLTVL.

V gene TRBV27 combines with J gene TRBJ2-3; D is unresolved. The CDR3 spans 14 residues. Trimming shortened V by 3 bases and J by 4 bases, and 11 bases separated the two germline ends. CDR1 and CDR2 from the germline V gene are MNHEY and SMNVEV (reference sequence). The CDR3 reads CASSFLVTADTQYF. CDR3 DNA: TGTGCCAGCAGTTTTTTAGTTACCGCAGATACGCAGTATTTT.

This chain links TRBV6-5 with TRBJ2-1; a possible D gene is TRBD2 (7 bases). V lost 6 bases and J lost 8, with 14 bases in between. This CDR3 has 13 amino acids. CDR1 MNHEY and CDR2 SVGAGI come from the germline V gene. CDR3 protein: CASRLGGPHEQFF. For the CDR3, the DNA is TGTGCCAGCAGGCTCGGGGGGCCCCATGAGCAGTTCTTC.

The V and J genes are TRBV6-1 and TRBJ1-2, with TRBD1 matching 11 bases. This CDR3 is 15 amino acids long. The V and J ends lost 11 bases and 3 bases, in that order; junction bases with no gene match: 11. The germline gives CDR1 MNHNS, CDR2 SASEGT. The CDR3 bases are TGTGCCGTCCCCGACGGGGGACAGGGGGACTATGGCTACACCTTC. Encoded protein: CAVPDGGQGDYGYTF.

The rearrangement uses TRBV25-1 and TRBJ2-5; possible D gene TRBD1, 6 bases. V was cut by 8 bases and J by 5 bases, with 18 bases left in between. This CDR3 spans 14 amino acids. Germline V gene lookup returns CDR1 MGHDK and CDR2 SYGVNS. Here the CDR3 reads CASGSTGIRETQYF. CDR3 sequence (DNA): TGTGCCAGCGGGTCGACAGGTATTCGGGAGACCCAGTACTTC.

The genes are TRBV9 and TRBJ2-1; D perhaps matches TRBD2 (6 bases). Trimming took off 4 bases at V and 1 base at J, with 18 bases between the two ends. Germline V gene lookup returns CDR1 SGDLS and CDR2 YYNGEE. This CDR3 has 17 residues. CDR3 DNA: TGTGCCAGCAGCTTCCCGAGGGAGGACTCTTCCTACAATGAGCAGTTCTTC. It encodes CASSFPREDSSYNEQFF. Using reference TRBV9 and TRBJ2-1 for the parts outside the CDR3, the full variable domain is DSGVTQTPKHLITATGQRVTLRCSPRSGDLSVYWYQQSLDQGLQFLIQYYNGEERAKGNILERFSAQQFPDLHSELNLSSLELGDSALYFCASSFPREDSSYNEQFFGPGTRLTVL.

The CDR3 spells CASSLTGNNQPQHF. In DNA form, the CDR3 reads TGTGCCAGCAGCTTAACGGGTAACAATCAGCCCCAGCATTTT. V usage is TRBV7-9 and J usage is TRBJ1-5; D not resolved. This CDR3 is 14 amino acids long. Germline-derived CDR1 and CDR2 are SEHNR and FQNEAQ (reference sequence). V lost 2 bases and J lost 3, with 8 bases in between.

The chain recombines TRBV19 with TRBJ2-2, with 7 nucleotides matching TRBD1. Germline CDR1 LNHDA, CDR2 SQIVND (reference sequence). CDR3 length equals 15 residues. V was clipped by 7 bases and J by 6 bases; unmatched bases: 11. Here the CDR3 reads CASNPRGQGAGELFF. Written as DNA, the CDR3 is TGTGCCAGTAATCCCCGGGGCCAGGGGGCCGGGGAGCTGTTTTTT.